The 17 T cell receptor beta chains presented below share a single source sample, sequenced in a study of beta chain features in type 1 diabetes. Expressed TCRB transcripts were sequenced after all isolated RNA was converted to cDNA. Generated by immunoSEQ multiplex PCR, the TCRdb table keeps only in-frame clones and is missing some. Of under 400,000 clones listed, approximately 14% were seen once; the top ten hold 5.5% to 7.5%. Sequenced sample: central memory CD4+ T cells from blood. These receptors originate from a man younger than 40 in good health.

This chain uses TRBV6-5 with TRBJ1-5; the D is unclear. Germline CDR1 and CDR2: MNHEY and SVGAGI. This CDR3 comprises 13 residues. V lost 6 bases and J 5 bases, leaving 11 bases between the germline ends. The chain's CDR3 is CASSLQQDQPQHF. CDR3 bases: TGTGCCAGCAGCCTCCAGCAGGATCAGCCCCAGCATTTT.

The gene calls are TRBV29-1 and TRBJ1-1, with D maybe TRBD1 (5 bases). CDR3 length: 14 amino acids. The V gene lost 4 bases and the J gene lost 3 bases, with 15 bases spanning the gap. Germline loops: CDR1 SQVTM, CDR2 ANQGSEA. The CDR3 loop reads CSVGAGYSDTEAFF. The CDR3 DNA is TGCAGCGTTGGCGCAGGGTATTCGGACACTGAAGCTTTCTTT.

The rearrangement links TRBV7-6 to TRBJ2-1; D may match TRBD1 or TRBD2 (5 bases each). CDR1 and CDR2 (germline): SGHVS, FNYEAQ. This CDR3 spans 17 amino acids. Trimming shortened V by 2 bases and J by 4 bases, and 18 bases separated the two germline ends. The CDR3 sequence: CASSLQSGTHLYNEQFF. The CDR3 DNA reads TGTGCCAGCAGCTTACAATCTGGGACGCACCTTTACAATGAGCAGTTCTTC.

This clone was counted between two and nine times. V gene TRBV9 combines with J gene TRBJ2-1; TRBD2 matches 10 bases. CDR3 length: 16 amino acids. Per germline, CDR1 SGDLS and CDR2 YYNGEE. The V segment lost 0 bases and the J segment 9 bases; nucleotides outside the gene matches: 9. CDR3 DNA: TGTGCCAGCAGCGTAGGCCCCAGCGGGGGGGCACCTGAGCAGTTCTTC. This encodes CASSVGPSGGAPEQFF.

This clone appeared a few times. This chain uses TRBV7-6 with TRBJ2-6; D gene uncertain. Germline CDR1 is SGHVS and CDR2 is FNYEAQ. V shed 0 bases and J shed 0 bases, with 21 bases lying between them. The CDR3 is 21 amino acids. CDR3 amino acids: CASSLALSYLLGLSGANVLTF. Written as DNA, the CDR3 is TGTGCCAGCAGCTTAGCGCTCTCTTACCTATTAGGTCTCTCTGGGGCCAACGTCCTGACTTTC.

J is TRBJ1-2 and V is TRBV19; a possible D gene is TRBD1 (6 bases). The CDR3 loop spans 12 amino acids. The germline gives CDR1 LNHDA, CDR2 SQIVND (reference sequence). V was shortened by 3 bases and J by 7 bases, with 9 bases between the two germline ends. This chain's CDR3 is CASSIRGSGYTF. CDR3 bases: TGTGCCAGTAGTATCAGGGGCTCTGGCTACACCTTC. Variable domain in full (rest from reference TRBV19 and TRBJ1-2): DGGITQSPKYLFRKEGQNVTLSCEQNLNHDAMYWYRQDPGQGLRLIYYSQIVNDFQKGDIAEGYSVSREKKESFPLTVTSAQKNPTAFYLCASSIRGSGYTFGSGTRLTVV.

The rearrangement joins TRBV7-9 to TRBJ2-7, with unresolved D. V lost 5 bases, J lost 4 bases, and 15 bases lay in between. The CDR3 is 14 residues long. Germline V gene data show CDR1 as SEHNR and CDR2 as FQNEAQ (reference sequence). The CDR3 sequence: CASSPIRLGYEQYF. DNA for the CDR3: TGTGCCAGCAGCCCCATTCGTCTGGGATACGAGCAGTACTTC.

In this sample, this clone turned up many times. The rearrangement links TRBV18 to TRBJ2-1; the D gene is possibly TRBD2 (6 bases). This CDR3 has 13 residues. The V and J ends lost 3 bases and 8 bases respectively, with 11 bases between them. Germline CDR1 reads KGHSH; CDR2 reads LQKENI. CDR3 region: CASSPGLRDEQFF. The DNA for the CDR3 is TGTGCCAGCTCACCGGGACTCCGCGATGAGCAGTTCTTC.

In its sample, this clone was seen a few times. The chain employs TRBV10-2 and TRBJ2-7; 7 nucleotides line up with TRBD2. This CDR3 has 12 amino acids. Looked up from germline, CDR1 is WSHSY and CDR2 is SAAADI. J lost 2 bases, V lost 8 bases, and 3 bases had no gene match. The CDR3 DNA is TGCGCCAGCGCACTAGCGACCTACGAGCAGTACGTC. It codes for CASALATYEQYV.

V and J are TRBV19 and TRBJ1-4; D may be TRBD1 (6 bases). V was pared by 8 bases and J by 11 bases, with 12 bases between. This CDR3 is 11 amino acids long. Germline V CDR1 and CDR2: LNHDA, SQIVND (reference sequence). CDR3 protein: CASRDRTKLFF. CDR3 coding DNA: TGTGCCAGTCGAGACAGGACGAAACTGTTTTTT. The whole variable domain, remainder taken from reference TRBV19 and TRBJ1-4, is DGGITQSPKYLFRKEGQNVTLSCEQNLNHDAMYWYRQDPGQGLRLIYYSQIVNDFQKGDIAEGYSVSREKKESFPLTVTSAQKNPTAFYLCASRDRTKLFFGSGTQLSVL.

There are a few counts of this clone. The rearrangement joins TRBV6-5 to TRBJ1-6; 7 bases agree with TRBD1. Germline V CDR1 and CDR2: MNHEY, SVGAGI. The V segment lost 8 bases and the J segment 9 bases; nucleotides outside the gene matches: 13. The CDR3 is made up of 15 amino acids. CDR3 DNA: TGTGCCAGCGGCAAACAGGGGTTCGGGCCTTCACCCCTCCACTTT. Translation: CASGKQGFGPSPLHF.

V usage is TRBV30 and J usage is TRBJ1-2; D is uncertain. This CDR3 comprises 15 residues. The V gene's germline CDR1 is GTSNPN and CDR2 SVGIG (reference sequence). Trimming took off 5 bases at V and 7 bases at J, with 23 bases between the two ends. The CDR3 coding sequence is TGTGCCTGGGGGCCGGGTAGCGGCCCTTGGGGTGGCTACACCTTC. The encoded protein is CAWGPGSGPWGGYTF.

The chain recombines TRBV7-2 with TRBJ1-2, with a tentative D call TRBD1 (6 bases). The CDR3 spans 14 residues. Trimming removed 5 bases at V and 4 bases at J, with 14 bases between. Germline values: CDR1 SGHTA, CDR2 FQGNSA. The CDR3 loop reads CASSVKGGAYGYTF. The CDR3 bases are TGTGCCAGCAGCGTTAAAGGGGGGGCCTATGGCTACACCTTC.

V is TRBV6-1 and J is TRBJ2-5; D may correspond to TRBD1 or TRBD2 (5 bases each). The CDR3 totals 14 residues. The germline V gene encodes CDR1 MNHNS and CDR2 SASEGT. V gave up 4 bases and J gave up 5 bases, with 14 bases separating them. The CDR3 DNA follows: TGTGCCAGCAGTGTCGGTCGGGGCGTGGAGACCCAGTACTTC. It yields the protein CASSVGRGVETQYF.

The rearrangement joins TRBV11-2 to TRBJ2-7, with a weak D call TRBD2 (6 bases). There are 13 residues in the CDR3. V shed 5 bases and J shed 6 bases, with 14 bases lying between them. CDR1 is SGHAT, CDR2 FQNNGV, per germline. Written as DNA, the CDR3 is TGTGCCAGCAGCCCCTGGGACGGGGGCGAGCAGTACGTC. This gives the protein CASSPWDGGEQYV.

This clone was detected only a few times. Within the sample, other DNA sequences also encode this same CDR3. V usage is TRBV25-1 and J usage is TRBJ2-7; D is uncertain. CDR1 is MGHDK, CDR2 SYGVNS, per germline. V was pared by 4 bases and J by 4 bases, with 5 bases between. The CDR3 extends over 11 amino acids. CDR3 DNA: TGTGCCAGCAGTGCAGGTTACGAGCAGTACTTC. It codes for CASSAGYEQYF.

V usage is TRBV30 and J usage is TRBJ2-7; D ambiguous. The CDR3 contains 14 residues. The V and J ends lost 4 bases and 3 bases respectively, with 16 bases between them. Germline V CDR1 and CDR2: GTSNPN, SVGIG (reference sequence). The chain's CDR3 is CAWIPTSGNYEQYV. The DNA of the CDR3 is TGTGCCTGGATCCCGACTTCCGGCAACTACGAGCAGTACGTC.